This TCR beta chain was identified in a study of shared T cell receptors in the human thymus. Method: immunoSEQ multiplex PCR; TCRdb's copy keeps in-frame clones and lacks some. The sample holds roughly 710,000 clones; approximately 85% are singletons and the top ten take roughly 0.01%. CDR3 length: 15 residues. Germline CDR1 is SGDLS and CDR2 is YYNGEE. The V gene end was trimmed by 0 bases and the J gene end by 4 bases; junction bases not matched to a gene: 4. The same data also contributed to another study, on human thymus T cells. That source adds: Healthy Finnish infants undergoing corrective surgery for congenital heart defects were the donors. Thymic samples were excised during corrective heart operations. In thymic and blood repertoires alike, V and J usage looked biased. Unrelated people showed highly overlapping thymic repertoires, related research reported.

Sequencing was carried out using thymocytes. The chain recombines TRBV9 with TRBJ2-3, with 8 bases aligning to TRBD2. The receptor comes from a girl under three years old with a congenital heart defect. In DNA, the CDR3 is TGTGCCAGCAGCGTAGCTTCGGGGGGGGCAGATACGCAGTATTTT. Protein: CASSVASGGADTQYF.